This T cell receptor (beta chain) was found in a study of CD8 T cells in Susac syndrome. The RNA, about 0.5 to 1 ug, was put through reverse transcription using random hexamers. TCRdb ran MiXCR on the immunoSEQ multiplex PCR reads and lists one entry per CDR3 protein. This table has about 180,000 distinct CDR3 sequences, roughly 95% appearing once. This CDR3 spans 14 amino acids. Germline values: CDR1 SGHTA, CDR2 FQGTGA. Unmatched junction bases numbered 7, after V lost 5 bases and J lost 4 bases. The specimen sequenced was CD8+ T cells from PBMCs. This TCR was sampled from a human donor with multiple sclerosis. The chain is built from TRBV7-3 and TRBJ2-7; 8 bases are shared with TRBD2. The CDR3 sequence is CASSPSGSKYEQYF. The CDR3 coding sequence is TGTGCCAGCAGCCCGAGCGGGAGCAAGTACGAGCAGTACTTC.